This entry lists 7 T cell receptor beta chains sequenced from one sample in a study of cytomegalovirus exposure and HLA in healthy donors. The study ran its PCR with 60 Vbeta and 13 Jbeta primers. Libraries were prepared by immunoSEQ multiplex PCR; TCRdb keeps only in-frame clonotypes and omits some of them. The sample has about 160,000 clones, about three quarters seen once; the top ten hold around 7%. Material for sequencing was PBMCs. The source of these receptors is a woman aged 40 to 49 in good health and CMV-seropositive.

The genes are TRBV9 and TRBJ2-5, with 13 bases matching TRBD2. The CDR3 loop spans 17 amino acids. From germline, CDR1 is SGDLS and CDR2 YYNGEE. The V and J ends lost 0 bases and 6 bases, in that order; junction bases with no gene match: 8. Written as DNA, the CDR3 is TGTGCCAGCAGCGTAGCTCAGACTAGCGGGGGGTTGAAGACCCAGTACTTC. This encodes CASSVAQTSGGLKTQYF.

This chain uses TRBV4-2 with TRBJ2-4, with D unclear. The ends were cut back, 1 base at V and 3 bases at J, with 13 bases in the middle. The CDR3 has 16 amino acids. CDR1 and CDR2 (germline): LGHNA, YNFKEQ. This chain's CDR3 is CASSQVGAEVKNIQYF. CDR3 sequence (DNA): TGTGCCAGCAGCCAAGTCGGAGCCGAAGTCAAAAACATTCAGTACTTC.

The chain carries TRBV29-1 and TRBJ2-5; D is possibly TRBD1 (5 bases). CDR3 size: 13 residues. The V gene lost 4 bases and the J gene lost 2 bases, with 11 bases spanning the gap. Germline V gives CDR1 SQVTM, CDR2 ANQGSEA. The CDR3 region is CSVVGRQQETQYF. Here the CDR3 DNA reads TGCAGCGTTGTAGGCAGACAGCAAGAGACCCAGTACTTC.

The V and J genes are TRBV9 and TRBJ1-3; D uncertain. Germline V gene data show CDR1 as SGDLS and CDR2 as YYNGEE. The CDR3 totals 17 residues. The V end was cut by 4 bases, the J end by 2 bases, with 19 bases between. CDR3 protein: CASSLLADPGAGNTIYF. DNA for the CDR3: TGTGCCAGCAGCCTACTGGCGGACCCGGGAGCTGGAAACACCATATATTTT.

V gene TRBV30 combines with J gene TRBJ2-7; possible D gene TRBD1, 5 bases. V was pared by 1 base and J by 4 bases, with 11 bases between. CDR1 and CDR2 (germline): GTSNPN, SVGIG (reference sequence). The CDR3 is 13 amino acids. CDR3 bases: TGTGCCTGGAGTGCAGGGCTTGTATACGAGCAGTACTTC. Residues: CAWSAGLVYEQYF.

Here the CDR3 DNA reads TGTGCCTGGAGCGCAGGAATAGGCAGGGGGGTCTACGAGCAGTACTTC. This encodes CAWSAGIGRGVYEQYF. This chain links TRBV30 with TRBJ2-7; TRBD1 is a possible D gene (7 bases). CDR3 length: 16 amino acids. V was clipped by 3 bases and J by 3 bases, with 21 bases between them. Germline V CDR1 and CDR2: GTSNPN, SVGIG (reference sequence). Drawing the rest from reference TRBV30 and TRBJ2-7, the complete variable domain is SQTIHQWPATLVQPVGSPLSLECTVEGTSNPNLYWYRQAAGRGLQLLFYSVGIGQISSEVPQNLSASRPQDRQFILSSKKLLLSDSGFYLCAWSAGIGRGVYEQYFGPGTRLTVT.

This CDR3 reads CASSEAPTGFRKLNTEAFF. DNA of the CDR3: TGTGCCAGCAGTGAAGCTCCGACAGGGTTCCGCAAACTTAACACTGAAGCTTTCTTT. J is TRBJ1-1 and V is TRBV6-1, with TRBD1 identical over 7 bases. V lost 0 bases to trimming and J lost 2 bases; unmatched junction nucleotides: 15. The CDR3 contains 19 residues. Germline CDR1 and CDR2: MNHNS and SASEGT.